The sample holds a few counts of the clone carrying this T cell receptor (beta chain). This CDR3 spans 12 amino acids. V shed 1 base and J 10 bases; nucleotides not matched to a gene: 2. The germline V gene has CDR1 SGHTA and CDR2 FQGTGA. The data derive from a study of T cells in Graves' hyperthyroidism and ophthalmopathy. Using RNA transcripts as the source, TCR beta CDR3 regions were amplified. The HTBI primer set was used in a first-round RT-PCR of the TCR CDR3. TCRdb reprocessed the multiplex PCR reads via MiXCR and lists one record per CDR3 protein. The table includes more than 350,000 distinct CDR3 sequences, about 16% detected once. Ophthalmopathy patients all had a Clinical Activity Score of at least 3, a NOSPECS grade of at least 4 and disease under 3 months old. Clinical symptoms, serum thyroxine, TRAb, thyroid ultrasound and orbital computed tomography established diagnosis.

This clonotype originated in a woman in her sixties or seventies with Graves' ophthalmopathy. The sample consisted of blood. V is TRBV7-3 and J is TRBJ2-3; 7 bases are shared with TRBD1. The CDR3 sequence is CASSLITGAQYF. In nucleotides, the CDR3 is TGTGCCAGCAGCTTAATTACAGGGGCGCAGTATTTT.